Here is one TCR beta chain with its context. Its antigen is as yet unknown. This sample is drawn from a study of T-cell memory formation after mild COVID-19. Overall study context: The two donors had largely donor-specific TCR clusters.

Points from the study as a whole: Day 37-peaking second-wave clones had unconfirmed SARS-CoV-2 specificity. Chiefly within CM and EM were the contracting CD4+ clones; CD8+ ones were within EMRA.

TCRdb passed the 5' RACE reads through MiXCR, listing each CDR3 protein once. The sample yields roughly 400,000 distinct CDR3 sequences, under 20% seen once. The germline V gene has CDR1 SGHTA and CDR2 FQGNSA. The CDR3 has 17 residues. Trimming cost V 5 bases and J 0 bases, with 17 bases left between them. This clonotype was sampled from a man between 18 and 29 years old who had mild COVID-19 (a few samples of this study predate the infection). Cell type and time point are not known. The chain is built from TRBV7-2 and TRBJ2-4; maybe TRBD1 (5 bases). Material for sequencing was PBMCs or a T cell subset sorted from them (not recorded which). The CDR3: CASSAPGHILAKNIQYF. CDR3 nucleotides: TGTGCCAGCAGCGCCCCAGGGCACATACTAGCCAAAAACATTCAGTACTTC.